This TCR beta chain was profiled in a study of shared clonotypes between healthy human individuals. Trimming stripped 4 bases from V and 6 bases from J, with 10 bases between. The CDR3 spans 12 residues. Germline-derived CDR1 and CDR2 are SGHTA and FQGNSA. On this clone itself: Its antigen is currently unknown.

Naive CD8 isolation took CD45RO-negative cells positively selected for CCR7 and excluded terminally differentiated effector memory CD45RA+ cells. The data were produced by immunoSEQ multiplex PCR, yet TCRdb's version contains in-frame clones alone and is incomplete. The data contain around 2,000,000 clones, just under 95% of them seen just once; the ten biggest clones take up more than 0.95%. Study conclusions and caveats: Depth was large, yet rarefaction showed that sorted-subset sequencing was incomplete.

V is TRBV7-2 and J is TRBJ2-7; TRBD1 or TRBD2 may be the D gene (6 bases each). The receptor's source is a man between 18 and 35 years old in good health. Sequencing was carried out using naive CD8+ T cells sorted from blood. DNA for the CDR3: TGTGCCAGCAGCTGGAAGGGGGGCGAGCAGTACTTC. The encoded protein is CASSWKGGEQYF.